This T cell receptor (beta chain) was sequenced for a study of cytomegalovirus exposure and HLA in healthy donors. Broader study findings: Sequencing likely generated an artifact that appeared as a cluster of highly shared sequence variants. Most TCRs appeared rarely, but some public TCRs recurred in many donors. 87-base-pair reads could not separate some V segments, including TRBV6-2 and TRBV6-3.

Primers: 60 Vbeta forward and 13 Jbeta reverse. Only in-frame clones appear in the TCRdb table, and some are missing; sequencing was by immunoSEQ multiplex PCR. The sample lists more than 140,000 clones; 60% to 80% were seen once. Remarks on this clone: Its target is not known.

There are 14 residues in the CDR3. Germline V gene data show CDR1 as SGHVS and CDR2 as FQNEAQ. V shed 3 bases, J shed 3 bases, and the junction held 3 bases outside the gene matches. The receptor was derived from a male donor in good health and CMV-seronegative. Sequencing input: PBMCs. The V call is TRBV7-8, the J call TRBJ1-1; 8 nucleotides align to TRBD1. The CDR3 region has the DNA TGTGCCAGCAGCTTGACAGGGGTGTACACTGAAGCTTTCTTT. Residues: CASSLTGVYTEAFF.